This TCR beta chain was sequenced during a study of cytomegalovirus exposure and HLA in healthy donors. Whole-study findings and limits: Later work showed greater clonal expansion in HLA-associated TCR beta chains than in equally common others.

The PCR employed 60 Vbeta primers together with 13 Jbeta primers. Generated by immunoSEQ multiplex PCR, the TCRdb table keeps only in-frame clones and is missing some. The sample holds about 94,000 clones, more than 75% seen once. This clone was observed once. The antigen is undetermined. The TCR sequence derives from a human donor in good health. The material sequenced was PBMCs.

CDR3 residues: CASRDDRVTYEQYF. In nucleotides, the CDR3 is TGTGCCAGCAGGGACGACAGGGTAACCTACGAGCAGTACTTC. The chain employs TRBV6-5 and TRBJ2-7, with TRBD1 matching 7 bases. This CDR3 region has 14 residues. In germline, CDR1 is MNHEY, CDR2 SVGAGI. V shed 6 bases, J shed 2 bases, and the junction held 7 bases outside the gene matches.